This TCR beta chain was observed in a study of T cells in Graves' hyperthyroidism and ophthalmopathy. Template material for amplifying TCR beta CDR3 regions consisted of RNA transcripts. An initial round of RT-PCR targeting the TCR CDR3 relied on the HTBI primer set. Each CDR3 protein gets one entry after TCRdb re-called the multiplex PCR reads with MiXCR. The table includes around 690,000 distinct CDR3 sequences, roughly 17% detected once. This clonotype turned up a few times. The TCR sequence derives from a man aged 45 to 65 with Graves' hyperthyroidism. Specimen: blood.

This CDR3 reads CASSWTGKAGYGYTF. The CDR3, as DNA: TGTGCCAGCAGCTGGACAGGGAAGGCGGGCTATGGCTACACCTTC. The genes are TRBV27 and TRBJ1-2, with 8 bases lining up with TRBD1. The length of the CDR3 is 15 residues. The ends lost 6 bases at V and 4 bases at J; junction bases unmatched: 10. Germline V gene data show CDR1 as MNHEY and CDR2 as SMNVEV (reference sequence).